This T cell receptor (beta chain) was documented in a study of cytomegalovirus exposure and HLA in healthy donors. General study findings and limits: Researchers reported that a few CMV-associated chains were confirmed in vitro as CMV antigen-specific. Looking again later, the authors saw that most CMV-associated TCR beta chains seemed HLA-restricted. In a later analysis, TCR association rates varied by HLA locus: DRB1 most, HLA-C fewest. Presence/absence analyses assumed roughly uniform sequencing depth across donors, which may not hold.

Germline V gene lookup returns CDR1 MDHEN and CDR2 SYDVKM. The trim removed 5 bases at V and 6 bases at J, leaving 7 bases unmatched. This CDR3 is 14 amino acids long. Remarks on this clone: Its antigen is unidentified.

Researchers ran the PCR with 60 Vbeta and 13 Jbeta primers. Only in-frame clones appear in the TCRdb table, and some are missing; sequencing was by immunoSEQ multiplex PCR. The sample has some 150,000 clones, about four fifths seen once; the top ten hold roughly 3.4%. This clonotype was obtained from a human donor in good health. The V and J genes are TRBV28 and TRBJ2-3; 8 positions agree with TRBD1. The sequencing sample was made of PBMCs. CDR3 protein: CASSPTGVADTQYF. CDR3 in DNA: TGTGCCAGCAGTCCGACAGGGGTGGCCGATACGCAGTATTTT.